The sequence of this TCR beta chain was determined in a study of blood T cell repertoires in COVID-19 (dated by TCRdb to 2019 to 2021). In terms of the full investigation: The collaborator samples originated in the United States, Italy and Spain and spanned the acute and convalescent phases of COVID-19. The prospective study material was composed of cDNA or gDNA derived from T cells, B-cell-depleted T cells, or PBMCs. Subjects who had been exposed to COVID-19, were actively infected with it, or had recovered from it provided the deeply sampled blood TCRbeta repertoires that made up the dataset. The repertoires were released in a freely available public database meant as a resource for research on the immune response to SARS-CoV-2. Samples came from the ongoing ImmuneRACE study (first 160 participants) plus 1,254 subjects from 6 global collaborators. A de-identified subject ID, COVID-19 status, age in years and sex were almost always included in the sample metadata. Where HLA class I and class II types were available, the types were taken from metadata supplied by the sample provider, not from assay-based typing. Overall study outcomes, separate from this receptor: The amount of clinical and demographic metadata varied by source and participant and was provided uncurated.

This clone was detected a few times. Its antigen remains undetermined. Base qualities were left out, and no much larger clone turns up one base away. Trimmed from V: 8 bases; trimmed from J: 0 bases; junction bases lacking a gene match: 13. The CDR3 measures 16 amino acids from cysteine to phenylalanine. Only CDR3 DNA is held: 48 bases, read in frame from base 1. CDR1 is given as GTSNPN and CDR2 as SVGIG, both from the germline V gene (reference sequence). TCRbeta CDR3 regions were amplified from genomic DNA using the immunoSEQ Assay, a bias-controlled multiplex PCR. The authors' pipeline ran thus. Nucleated cell counts per sample were estimated from amplification of reference gene primers within the assay. To quantify the absolute abundance of each unique TCRbeta CDR3 rearrangement, sequence reads were collapsed and filtered. For each sample, productive Simpson clonality was calculated as the square root of Simpson's diversity index across productive rearrangements. Held by TCRdb, this immuneACCESS table contains in-frame sequences only and omits some clones. Under half of the omission traces to an unresolved V gene where checked; the cause of the rest is unknown. That table gives V, J and clone size, and the DNA gave D and trimming. Here the sample has some 45,000 clones; 83% occur a single time. Roughly 8% of the sample rests with the top ten.

Whole blood was collected in K2EDTA tubes by collaborating institutions according to the institutions' own protocols. Collaborator samples were shipped for TCRbeta analysis as frozen whole blood, isolated PBMCs, or DNA extracted from either sample type. The source is a man at least 80 years old in a cohort sampled during active COVID-19. Sequenced input: peripheral blood. The V and J segments used are TRBV30 and TRBJ2-1, with 7 junctional bases fitting TRBD2. CDR3 reads: CALGRAGTGSYNEQFF. At the DNA level, the sequence is TGTGCCCTCGGCCGAGCGGGAACGGGCTCCTACAATGAGCAGTTCTTC.